This T cell receptor beta chain was captured by sequencing in a study of cytomegalovirus exposure and HLA in healthy donors. Study results and caveats: Later analysis showed most CMV-associated TCR beta chains appearing HLA-restricted. The sole available immune exposure information was CMV serostatus.

Notes on this clone: The antigen is undetermined.

The study ran its PCR with 60 Vbeta and 13 Jbeta primers. Per the original methods: An analysis performed later counted 81 million or so unique TCR beta chains (roughly 11 million of them shared). Generated by immunoSEQ multiplex PCR, the TCRdb table keeps only in-frame clones and is missing some. Clone size and V and J calls were adopted from that table, with D and trimming inferred from the DNA. The repertoire holds 150,000 to 200,000 clones, with around 62% as singletons. V lost 11 bases to trimming and J lost 1 base; unmatched junction nucleotides: 4. The CDR3 consists of 13 residues. Looked up from germline, CDR1 is SGHDN and CDR2 is FVKESK.

The chain carries TRBV14 and TRBJ2-3; 9 nucleotides line up with TRBD2. Sequenced input: PBMCs. The receptor was derived from a man aged 35-49 years in good health and CMV-seronegative. The CDR3 here is CAARTSGTDTQYF. In DNA form, the CDR3 reads TGTGCCGCGAGGACTAGCGGCACAGATACGCAGTATTTT.